The clone carrying this T cell receptor beta chain was recorded a few times. Its target is unknown. The sample originates from a study of T-cell reconstitution after alpha-beta-depleted transplantation in children. The study, taken as a whole, reports: Diversity and T-cell counts at one year after transplant derived mostly from new T cells.

Unique molecular identifiers were used to barcode this TCRbeta library. TCRdb reanalysed the PCR reads using MiXCR and keeps one entry per CDR3 protein. The sample has around 800,000 distinct CDR3 sequences; about 15% are singletons. The CDR3 sequence is 14 residues long. The germline V gene has CDR1 MNHNS and CDR2 SASEGT. V lost 8 bases to trimming and J lost 4 bases; unmatched junction nucleotides: 9. The chain carries TRBV6-1 and TRBJ2-7; 9 bases are shared with TRBD1. Specimen: PBMCs, mostly from graft donor cells, collected 360 days after TCRalphabeta/CD19-depleted stem cell transplant. The sequence was obtained from a male patient between 10 and 17 years old who had a stem cell transplant for acute lymphoblastic leukemia, so the T cells may come from the graft donor. CDR3: CASVPGQGLYEQYF. The CDR3 DNA is TGTGCCAGCGTACCGGGACAGGGCTTGTACGAGCAGTACTTC.